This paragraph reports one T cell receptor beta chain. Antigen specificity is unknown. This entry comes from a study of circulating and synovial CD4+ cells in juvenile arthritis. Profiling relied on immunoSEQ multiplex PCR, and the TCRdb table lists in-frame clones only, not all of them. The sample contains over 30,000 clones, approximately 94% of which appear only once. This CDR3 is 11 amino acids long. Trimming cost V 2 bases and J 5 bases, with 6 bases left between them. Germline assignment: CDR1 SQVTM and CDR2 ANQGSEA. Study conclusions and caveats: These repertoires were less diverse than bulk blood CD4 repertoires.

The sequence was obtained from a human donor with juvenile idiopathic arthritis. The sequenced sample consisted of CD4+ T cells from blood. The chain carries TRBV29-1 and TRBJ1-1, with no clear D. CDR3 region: CSVENWTEAFF. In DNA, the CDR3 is TGCAGCGTTGAAAACTGGACTGAAGCTTTCTTT.